The 15 T cell receptor gamma chains below come from one sample, sequenced in a study of gamma-delta T cells after stem cell transplantation. TCRdb re-processed the RT-PCR reads using CATT. The data hold over a thousand gamma-chain clones, with over 15% observed a single time. The specimen was gamma-delta T cells. The receptors originated from a human donor. It is not recorded whose cells these are; they may come from a transplant donor.

This clone was seen a handful of times. CDR3 residues: CATWDYDYKKLF. In DNA form, the CDR3 reads TGTGCCACCTGGGATTACGATTATAAGAAACTCTTT. The chain links TRGV4 to TRGJ1 or TRGJ2. Germline V gene lookup returns CDR1 EGSTGY and CDR2 YDSYTSSV. The length of the CDR3 is 12 residues. V gave up 3 bases and J gave up 5 bases; unmatched junction bases: 4.

This chain connects TRGV8 to TRGJ1 or TRGJ2. Trimming took 2 bases from V and 3 from J; bases not matched to a gene: 1. Germline values: CDR1 VENAVY, CDR2 YDSYNSRV. The CDR3 is 12 residues long. CDR3 region: CATWDTYYKKLF. For the CDR3, the DNA is TGTGCCACCTGGGATACTTATTATAAGAAACTCTTT.

By its share, this clone is large. This chain joins TRGV4 and TRGJ1 or TRGJ2. Trimming cost V 4 bases and J 0 bases; bases outside gene matches: 3. Germline V lookup: CDR1 EGSTGY, CDR2 YDSYTSSV. CDR3 size: 13 residues. In nucleotides, the CDR3 is TGTGCCACCTGGGACCTGAATTATTATAAGAAACTCTTT. It yields the protein CATWDLNYYKKLF.

This clone is deemed large. J is TRGJ1 or TRGJ2 and V is TRGV4. This CDR3 has 12 amino acids. CDR1 is EGSTGY and CDR2 is YDSYTSSV in the germline V gene. V gave up 4 bases and J gave up 4 bases; unmatched junction bases: 4. CDR3 DNA sequence: TGTGCCACCTGGGAGTTATATTATAAGAAACTCTTT. It yields the protein CATWELYYKKLF.

V and J are TRGV4 and TRGJ1 or TRGJ2. The V gene end was trimmed by 2 bases and the J gene end by 2 bases; junction bases not matched to a gene: 9. Per the germline V gene, CDR1 is EGSTGY and CDR2 is YDSYTSSV. The CDR3 sequence is 15 residues long. This CDR3 reads CATWDAAPYYYKKLF. The CDR3 coding sequence is TGTGCCACCTGGGATGCCGCCCCCTATTATTATAAGAAACTCTTT.

Turning to this clone: Relative to the germline gene, one junction end is altered; a read error may explain this. This same CDR3 is encoded by further DNA sequences in the sample. The V and J genes are TRGV3 and TRGJP1. CDR3 length: 13 amino acids. Germline V gene lookup returns CDR1 VTNTFY and CDR2 YDVSTARD (reference sequence). DNA for the CDR3: TGTGCCACCTGGGACAGTCGCGGTTGGTTCAAAATATTT. It specifies CATWDSRGWFKIF.

V gene TRGV9 combines with J gene TRGJ1 or TRGJ2. The CDR3 runs to 13 residues. V was pared by 5 bases and J by 3 bases, with 7 bases of the junction left unmatched. The V gene's germline CDR1 is GITISATS and CDR2 ISYDGTV (reference sequence). CDR3 nucleotides: TGTGCCTTGTGGGTAAGGGGTTATTATAAGAAACTCTTT. Its translation is CALWVRGYYKKLF.

This clone has more than one count but fewer than ten. The rearrangement links TRGV9 to TRGJP. This CDR3 contains 20 residues. The junction had 12 bases not matched to a gene; V was cut back by 0 bases and J by 4 bases. Germline V gene data show CDR1 as GITISATS and CDR2 as ISYDGTV (reference sequence). Here the CDR3 DNA reads TGTGCCTTGTGGGAGGTGCGTTCCCCCCCACAAGAGTTGGGCAAAAAAATCAAGGTATTT. Translation gives CALWEVRSPPQELGKKIKVF.

The sample holds a few counts of this clone. The chain carries TRGV4 and TRGJ1 or TRGJ2. Germline-derived CDR1 and CDR2 are EGSTGY and YDSYTSSV. The CDR3 has 14 residues. J lost 7 bases, V lost 5 bases, and 14 bases had no gene match. CDR3 sequence (DNA): TGTGCCACCTGGGCCAAGAGCTTGGCATATAAGAAACTCTTT. Amino acids: CATWAKSLAYKKLF.

This chain links TRGV5 with TRGJ1 or TRGJ2. Unmatched junction bases numbered 5, after V lost 0 bases and J lost 6 bases. Germline V gene data show CDR1 as VINAFY and CDR2 as YDVSNSKD. CDR3 length equals 13 residues. CDR3 bases: TGTGCCACCTGGGACAGGCTATGTTATAAGAAACTCTTT. Its protein product is CATWDRLCYKKLF.

This clone is classed as large. The J gene is TRGJ1 or TRGJ2, the V gene TRGV9. V trimming: 4 bases; J trimming: 7 bases; junction bases outside the gene matches: 4. This CDR3 spans 11 amino acids. CDR1 GITISATS and CDR2 ISYDGTV come from the germline V gene (reference sequence). The CDR3 reads CALWESYKKLF. The CDR3 bases are TGTGCCTTGTGGGAAAGCTATAAGAAACTCTTT.

About this clone itself: Different DNA sequences within this sample yield the same CDR3. The V gene is TRGV2, the J gene TRGJP2. With V trimmed by 2 bases and J by 3 bases, 6 bases remained unmatched. CDR1 and CDR2 from the germline V gene are EGSNGY and YDSYNSKV. This CDR3 is 15 amino acids long. CDR3 DNA: TGTGCCACCTGGGACGTTGGGGGTAGTGATTGGATCAAGACGTTT. It encodes CATWDVGGSDWIKTF.

In its sample, this clone is large. The sample has other DNA sequences that encode this CDR3 too. The chain joins TRGV9 to TRGJP. Trimming took 1 base from V and 7 from J; bases not matched to a gene: 4. CDR3 length equals 16 residues. The V gene's germline CDR1 is GITISATS and CDR2 ISYDGTV (reference sequence). The DNA for the CDR3 is TGTGCCTTGTGGGAGGTTTCCGAGTTGGGCAAAAAAATCAAGGTATTT. Its protein is CALWEVSELGKKIKVF.

The gene calls are TRGV4 and TRGJ1 or TRGJ2. Trimming took 2 bases from V and 4 from J; bases not matched to a gene: 5. Germline CDR1 EGSTGY, CDR2 YDSYTSSV. This CDR3 has 13 residues. In DNA form, the CDR3 reads TGTGCCACCTGGGATGTAGGGTATTATAAGAAACTCTTT. It yields the protein CATWDVGYYKKLF.

Remarks on this clone: With a much larger clone just one base away, this may be a read error. The same CDR3 arises from other DNA sequences in this sample as well. V gene TRGV4 combines with J gene TRGJ1 or TRGJ2. CDR1 and CDR2 from the germline V gene are EGSTGY and YDSYTSSV. The CDR3 is 11 residues long. The CDR3 protein is CATWDGPGKLF. The DNA for the CDR3 is TGTGCAACCTGGGATGGGCCAGGGAAACTCTTT.